The text below deals with one TCR beta chain. Its antigen is unknown. These data are taken from a study of OX40 agonist ivuxolimab in advanced cancers. Study-wide context: Patients received intravenous ivuxolimab every 2 weeks at 0.01 to 10 mg/kg.

The CDR3 consists of 14 residues. V was cut by 2 bases and J by 4 bases, with 11 bases left in between. Germline V gene lookup returns CDR1 WSHSY and CDR2 SAAADI. Assay: immunoSEQ multiplex PCR; the TCRdb copy retains only in-frame clones and omits some. The table shows 54,000 or so clones, with around 82% occurring only once. Study observations and caveats: CD8+ T cells were the subset that, on average, had more expanded clones than CD4+. Low normalized T-cell clonal expansion was also seen in some nonresponders. At 0.1 to 3.0 mg/kg and by week 6, clonal expansion occurred in CD4+ and CD8+ blood T cells.

Specimen: CD4+ or CD8+ T cells sorted from blood, collected in a trial of the OX40 agonist ivuxolimab. The clonotype was recovered from an adult with an advanced solid tumor such as melanoma, head and neck, liver or kidney cancer. V gene TRBV10-2 combines with J gene TRBJ1-1; D not certain. CDR3 amino acids: CASSEPRARTEAFF. The DNA of the CDR3 is TGCGCCAGCAGTGAGCCAAGGGCGCGCACTGAAGCTTTCTTT.